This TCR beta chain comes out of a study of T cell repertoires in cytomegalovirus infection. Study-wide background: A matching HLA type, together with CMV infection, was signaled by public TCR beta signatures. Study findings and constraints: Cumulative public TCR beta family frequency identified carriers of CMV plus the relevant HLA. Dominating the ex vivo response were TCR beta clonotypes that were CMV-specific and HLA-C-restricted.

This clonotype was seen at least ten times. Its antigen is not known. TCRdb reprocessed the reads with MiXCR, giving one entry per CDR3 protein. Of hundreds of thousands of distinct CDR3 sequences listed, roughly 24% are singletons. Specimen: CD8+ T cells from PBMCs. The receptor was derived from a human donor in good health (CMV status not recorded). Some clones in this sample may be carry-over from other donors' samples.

This CDR3 reads CASSTGQGAMNTEAFF. The DNA of the CDR3 is TGTGCCAGCAGCACCGGACAGGGGGCGATGAACACTGAAGCTTTCTTT. This chain joins TRBV7-9 and TRBJ1-1, with 11 bases fitting TRBD1. The CDR3 loop spans 16 amino acids. The germline V gene encodes CDR1 SEHNR and CDR2 FQNEAQ (reference sequence). The V segment lost 5 bases and the J segment 0 bases; nucleotides outside the gene matches: 5.